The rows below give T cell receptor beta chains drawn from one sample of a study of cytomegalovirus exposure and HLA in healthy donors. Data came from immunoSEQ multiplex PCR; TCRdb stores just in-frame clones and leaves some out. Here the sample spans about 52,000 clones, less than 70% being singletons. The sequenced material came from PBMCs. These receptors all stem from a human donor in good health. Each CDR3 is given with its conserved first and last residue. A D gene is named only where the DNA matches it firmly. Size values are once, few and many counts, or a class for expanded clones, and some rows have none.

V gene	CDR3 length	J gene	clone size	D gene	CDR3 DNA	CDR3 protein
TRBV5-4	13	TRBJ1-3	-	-	TGTGCCAGCAGCGAGGGCCTTGGGAACACCATATATTTT	CASSEGLGNTIYF
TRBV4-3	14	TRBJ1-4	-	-	TGCGCCAGCAGCCAAGGACAGGTCGTGGAAAAACTGTTTTTT	CASSQGQVVEKLFF
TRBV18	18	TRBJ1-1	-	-	TGTGCCAGCTCACCAAATACCCCGGGTGGCAGCTTTCACACTGAAGCTTTCTTT	CASSPNTPGGSFHTEAFF
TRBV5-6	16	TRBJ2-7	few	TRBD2	TGTGCCAGCAGCCGGGGCATGGGAGGGTTGACCTACGAGCAGTACTTC	CASSRGMGGLTYEQYF
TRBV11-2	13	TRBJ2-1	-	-	TGTGCCAGCAGCTTAGGGCTGCTGAATGAGCAGTTCTTC	CASSLGLLNEQFF
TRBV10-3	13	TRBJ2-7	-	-	TGTGCCATCAGGGCAATAACAGGCTACGAGCAGTACTTC	CAIRAITGYEQYF
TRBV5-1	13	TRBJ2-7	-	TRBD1	TGCGCCAGCAGCGAGGGACAGGCCTACGAGCAGTACTTC	CASSEGQAYEQYF
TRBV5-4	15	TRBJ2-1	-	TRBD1	TGTGCCAGCAGCCAGACAGGGCCATCCTACAATGAGCAGTTCTTC	CASSQTGPSYNEQFF
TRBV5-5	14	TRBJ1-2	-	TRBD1	TGTGCCAGCAGCCCGGGACAGGGGGTAAATGGCTACACCTTC	CASSPGQGVNGYTF
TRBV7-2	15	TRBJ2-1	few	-	TGTGCCAGCAGCTTAGGGGGGGGGCGTGACAATGAGCAGTTCTTC	CASSLGGGRDNEQFF
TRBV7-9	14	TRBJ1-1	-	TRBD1	TGTGCCAGCAGCTCACAGGGGAGCGGGACTGAAGCTTTCTTT	CASSSQGSGTEAFF
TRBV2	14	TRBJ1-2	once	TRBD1	TGTGCCAGCAGTGGACAGGGGGCCTACTATGGCTACACCTTC	CASSGQGAYYGYTF
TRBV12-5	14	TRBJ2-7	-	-	TGTGCTAGTGCCTTAACCCCCACATCCTACGAGCAGTACTTC	CASALTPTSYEQYF
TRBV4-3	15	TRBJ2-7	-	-	TGCGCCAGCAGCCAAGACCGGGACTGGGTATACGAGCAGTACTTC	CASSQDRDWVYEQYF
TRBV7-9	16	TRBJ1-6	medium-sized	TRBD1	TGTGCCAGCAGCGTGGGACAGGGCTTCTATAATTCACCCCTCCACTTT	CASSVGQGFYNSPLHF
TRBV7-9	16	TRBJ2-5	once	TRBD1	TGTGCCAGCGGCCTAGTCCGGACAGGGAGTGGGGAGACCCAGTACTTC	CASGLVRTGSGETQYF
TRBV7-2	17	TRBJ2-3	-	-	TGTGCCAGCAGCTTAGCGGGTATCAGGGTTGGTTCAGATACGCAGTATTTT	CASSLAGIRVGSDTQYF
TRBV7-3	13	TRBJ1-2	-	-	TGTGCCAGCAGTCCGGGGTTAGACTATGGCTACACCTTC	CASSPGLDYGYTF
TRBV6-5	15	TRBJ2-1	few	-	TGTGCCAGCACTCTCCCGGGGGACCAATACAATGAGCAGTTCTTC	CASTLPGDQYNEQFF
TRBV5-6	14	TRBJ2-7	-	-	TGTTCCAGCAGCACCTGGGACATTGCCTACGAGCAGTACTTC	CSSSTWDIAYEQYF
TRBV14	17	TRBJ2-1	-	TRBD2	TGTGCCAGCAGCCCCCAAACCGGGCGGGGGGGCTACAATGAGCAGTTCTTC	CASSPQTGRGGYNEQFF
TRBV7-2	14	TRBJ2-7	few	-	TGTGCCAGCAGCTTAGTACTCCCCCCCTACGAGCAGTACTTC	CASSLVLPPYEQYF
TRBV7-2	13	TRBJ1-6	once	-	TGTGCCAGCAGTTCCACAGGTGGCTCACCCCTCCACTTT	CASSSTGGSPLHF